This entry is about one TCR beta chain. The antigen remains unidentified. This sample was taken from a study of cytomegalovirus exposure and HLA in healthy donors. Findings and limits, study-wide: In presence/absence analyses, roughly uniform sequencing depth across donors was assumed. Data from an earlier analysis indicated that most TCR beta V segments were productive either about 87% or about 30% of the time. Later, TCR association rates were found to vary by HLA locus, highest for DRB1 and lowest for HLA-C. The dataset shows that most TCR sequences were rare, while some public TCRs occurred in many donors.

Both 60 Vbeta primers and 13 Jbeta primers went into the PCR. TCRdb's copy holds only in-frame clones and misses some; the assay was immunoSEQ multiplex PCR. The sample has 150,000 or so clones; around 80% are singletons. The V gene end was trimmed by 4 bases and the J gene end by 4 bases; junction bases not matched to a gene: 6. The germline V gene has CDR1 LNHDA and CDR2 SQIVND (reference sequence). The CDR3 sequence is 15 residues long. The source of this sequence is a man aged 25-45 years in good health and CMV-seropositive. The sequenced material came from PBMCs. The chain uses TRBV19 and TRBJ1-5, with 8 bases aligning to TRBD1. The CDR3, as DNA: TGTGCCAGTAGTACCCACGACAGGGGTAATCAGCCCCAGCATTTT. Protein sequence: CASSTHDRGNQPQHF.